This TCR beta chain was sequenced in a study of T cells in Graves' hyperthyroidism and ophthalmopathy. This clonotype has ten or more counts. Its matching antigen is unknown. The J segment lost 4 bases and the V segment lost 3 bases, leaving 9 bases of the junction unmatched. The CDR3 length is 14 residues. The germline gives CDR1 DFQATT, CDR2 SNEGSKA (reference sequence). With a duration under 2 months, the hyperthyroidism was newly diagnosed in patients aged 18 to 65. First hyperthyroidism diagnosis is when the blood sample was obtained, before any ophthalmopathy symptoms. The authors took PBMCs from over 8.5 ml fresh peripheral blood. Amplification of TCR beta CDR3 regions used RNA as the template. TCR CDR3 underwent first-round RT-PCR with the HTBI primer set. MiXCR, applied by TCRdb to the multiplex PCR reads, yields one record per CDR3 protein. The sample records roughly 250,000 distinct CDR3 sequences, approximately 14% being singletons.

Overall study results and limits: Progression to ophthalmopathy was predicted a median of approximately 6.4 months early.

Source material: blood. This clonotype originated in a middle-aged woman with Graves' hyperthyroidism that later progressed to Graves' ophthalmopathy. The genes are TRBV20-1 and TRBJ2-7, with 7 nucleotides matching TRBD1. CDR3 in amino acids: CSASKGQRGYEQYF. DNA for the CDR3: TGCAGTGCTAGTAAGGGACAGAGGGGATACGAGCAGTACTTC.